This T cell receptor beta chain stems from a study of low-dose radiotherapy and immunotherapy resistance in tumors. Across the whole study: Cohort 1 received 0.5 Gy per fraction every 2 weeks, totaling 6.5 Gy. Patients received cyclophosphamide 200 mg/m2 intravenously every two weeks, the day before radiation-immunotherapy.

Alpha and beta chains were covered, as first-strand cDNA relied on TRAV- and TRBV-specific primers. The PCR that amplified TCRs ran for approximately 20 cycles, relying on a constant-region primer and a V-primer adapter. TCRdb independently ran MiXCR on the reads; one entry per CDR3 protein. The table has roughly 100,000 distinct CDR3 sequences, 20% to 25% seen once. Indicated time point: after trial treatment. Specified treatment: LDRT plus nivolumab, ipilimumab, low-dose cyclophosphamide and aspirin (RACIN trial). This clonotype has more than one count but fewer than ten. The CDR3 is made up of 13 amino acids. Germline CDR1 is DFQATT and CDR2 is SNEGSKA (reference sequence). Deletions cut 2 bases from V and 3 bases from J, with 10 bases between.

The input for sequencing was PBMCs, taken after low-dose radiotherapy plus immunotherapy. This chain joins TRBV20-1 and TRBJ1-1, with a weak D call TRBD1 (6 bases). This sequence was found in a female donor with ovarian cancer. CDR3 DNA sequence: TGCAGTGCTAGACGGGACACTGACACTGAAGCTTTCTTT. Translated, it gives CSARRDTDTEAFF.